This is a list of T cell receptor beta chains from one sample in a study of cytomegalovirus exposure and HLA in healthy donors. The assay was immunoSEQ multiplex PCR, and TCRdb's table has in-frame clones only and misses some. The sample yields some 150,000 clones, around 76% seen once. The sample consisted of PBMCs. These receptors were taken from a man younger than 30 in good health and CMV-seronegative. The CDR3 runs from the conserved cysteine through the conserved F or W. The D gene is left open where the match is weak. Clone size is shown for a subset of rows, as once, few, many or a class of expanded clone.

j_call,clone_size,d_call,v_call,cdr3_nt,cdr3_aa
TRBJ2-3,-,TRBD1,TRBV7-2,TGTGCCAGCAGCTTAGTGGGACAGGGGGCAGATACGCAGTATTTT,CASSLVGQGADTQYF
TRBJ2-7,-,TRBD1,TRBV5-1,TGCGCCAGCAGCTTTCAGGGGGAATCCTACGAGCAGTACTTC,CASSFQGESYEQYF
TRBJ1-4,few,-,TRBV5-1,TGCGCCAGCAGCCCGACAGCAACTAATGAAAAACTGTTTTTT,CASSPTATNEKLFF
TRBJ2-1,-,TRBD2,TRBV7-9,TGTGCCAGCAGACAGCGGGAGGGCCTCAGGTATGAGCAGTTCTTC,CASRQREGLRYEQFF
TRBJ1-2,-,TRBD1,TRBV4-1,TGCGCCAGCAGCCCACGGCCGGGACAGGGGAACTATGGCTACACCTTC,CASSPRPGQGNYGYTF
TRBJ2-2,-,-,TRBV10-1,TGCGCCAGCAGTGAAGGACAGATGAACACCGGGGAGCTGTTTTTT,CASSEGQMNTGELFF
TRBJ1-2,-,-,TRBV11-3,TGTGCCAGCAGCTGGCGGGGAAAGGGCTACACCTTC,CASSWRGKGYTF
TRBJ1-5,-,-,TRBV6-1,TGTGCCAGCAGGGAAGGGGCCCGCAATCAGCCCCAGCATTTT,CASREGARNQPQHF
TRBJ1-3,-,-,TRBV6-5,TGTGCCAGCAGTACTACAGGGTTCTCTGGAAACACCATATATTTT,CASSTTGFSGNTIYF
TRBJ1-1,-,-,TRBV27,TGTGCCAGCAGCTTTGAAGGGACACCGAACACTGAAGCTTTCTTT,CASSFEGTPNTEAFF
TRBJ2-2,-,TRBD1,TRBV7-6,TGTGCCAGCAGCTTAGCTGCAGGGGGCGACACCGGGGAGCTGTTTTTT,CASSLAAGGDTGELFF
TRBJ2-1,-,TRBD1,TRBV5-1,TGCGCCAGCAGCTCAGGACAGGTGGAGAATGAGCAGTTCTTC,CASSSGQVENEQFF
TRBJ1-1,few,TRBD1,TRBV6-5,TGTGCCAGCAGAGGACAGGGATTGAACACTGAAGCTTTCTTT,CASRGQGLNTEAFF
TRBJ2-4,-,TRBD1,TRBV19,TGTGCCAGTAGTATATCAGGGGGCGAATTCGACATTCAGTACTTC,CASSISGGEFDIQYF
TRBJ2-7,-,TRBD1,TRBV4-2,TGTGCCAGCACCCAAGGCCCCGGAGACAGGGGCGAGCAGTACTTC,CASTQGPGDRGEQYF
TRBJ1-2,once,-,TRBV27,TGTGCCAGCAGTATTGGAACAGGCTCCTTGGATGGCTACACCTTC,CASSIGTGSLDGYTF
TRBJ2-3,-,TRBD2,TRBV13,TGTGCCAGCAGCCCCCAGCGGGGGGGGCGCATCGATACGCAGTATTTT,CASSPQRGGRIDTQYF
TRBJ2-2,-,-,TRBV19,TGTGCCAGTAGCGCGGTAGGAAAAACGAACACCGGGGAGCTGTTTTTT,CASSAVGKTNTGELFF